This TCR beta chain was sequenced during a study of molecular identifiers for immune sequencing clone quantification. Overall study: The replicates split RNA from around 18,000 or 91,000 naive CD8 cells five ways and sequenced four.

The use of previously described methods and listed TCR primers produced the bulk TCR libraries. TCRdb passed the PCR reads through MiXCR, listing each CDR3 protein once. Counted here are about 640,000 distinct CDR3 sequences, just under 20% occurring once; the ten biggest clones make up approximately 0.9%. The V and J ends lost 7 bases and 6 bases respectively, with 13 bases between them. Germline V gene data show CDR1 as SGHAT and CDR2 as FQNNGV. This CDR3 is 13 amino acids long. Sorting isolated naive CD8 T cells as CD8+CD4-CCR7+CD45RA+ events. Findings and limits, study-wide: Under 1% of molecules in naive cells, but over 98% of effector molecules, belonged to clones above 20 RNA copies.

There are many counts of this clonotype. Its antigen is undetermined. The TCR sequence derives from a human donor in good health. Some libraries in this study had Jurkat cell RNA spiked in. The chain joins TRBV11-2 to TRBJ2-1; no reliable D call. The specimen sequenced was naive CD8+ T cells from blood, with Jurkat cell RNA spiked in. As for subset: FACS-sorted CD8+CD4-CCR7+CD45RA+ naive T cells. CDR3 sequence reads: CASTFAAPNEQFF. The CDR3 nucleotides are TGTGCCAGCACCTTCGCGGCCCCCAATGAGCAGTTCTTC.